Listed here are 9 T cell receptor beta chains from one sample, sequenced in a study of T cells of healthy individuals. TCRdb redid the calling of the 5' RACE reads with MiXCR, one entry per CDR3 protein. The sample lists fewer than 90,000 distinct CDR3 sequences; approximately 4.8% were seen once. The receptors were gathered from a female donor in good health.

This clonotype was observed a handful of times. V usage is TRBV10-3 and J usage is TRBJ2-3; D not resolved. The CDR3 sequence is 13 residues long. Looked up from germline, CDR1 is ENHRY and CDR2 is SYGVKD. V lost 3 bases and J lost 12, with 16 bases in between. This CDR3 reads CAISDVDAIAQYF. The CDR3 DNA follows: TGTGCCATCAGTGACGTCGACGCGATTGCCCAGTATTTT.

The chain links TRBV5-4 to TRBJ2-5; 12 bases agree with TRBD2. V shed 4 bases and J 3 bases; nucleotides not matched to a gene: 4. The germline V gene has CDR1 SGHNT and CDR2 YYREEE (reference sequence). The CDR3 contains 15 residues. The CDR3 DNA sequence: TGTGCCAGCAGCCTCCGACTAGCGGGAGAAGAGACCCAGTACTTC. As protein: CASSLRLAGEETQYF.

This chain uses TRBV29-1 with TRBJ1-3; D not certain. Looked up from germline, CDR1 is SQVTM and CDR2 is ANQGSEA. This CDR3 has 14 residues. V was trimmed by 4 bases and J by 0 bases, leaving 10 bases between them. The CDR3 coding sequence is TGCAGCGTTGTGGCGAGGGCCTCTGGAAACACCATATATTTT. As protein: CSVVARASGNTIYF.

With respect to this clonotype: Since a much larger clone is just one base distant, this may be a read error. V and J are TRBV5-4 and TRBJ2-1, with D unclear. Trimming took off 0 bases at V and 7 bases at J, with 20 bases between the two ends. CDR3 length: 17 amino acids. CDR1 is SGHNT, CDR2 YYREEE, per germline (reference sequence). CDR3 sequence (DNA): TGTGCCAGCAGCTTGGTTTCTGGACGCCGGAAAGGTAATGAGCAGTTCTTC. Its translation is CASSLVSGRRKGNEQFF. Full variable domain (outside the CDR3, taken from reference TRBV5-4 and TRBJ2-1): ETGVTQSPTHLIKTRGQQVTLRCSSQSGHNTVSWYQQALGQGPQFIFQYYREEENGRGNFPPRFSGLQFPNYSSELNVNALELDDSALYLCASSLVSGRRKGNEQFFGPGTRLTVL.

Only a few counts were recorded for this clonotype. The chain combines TRBV19 with TRBJ1-5; TRBD1 might be the D (6 bases). Per the germline V gene, CDR1 is LNHDA and CDR2 is SQIVND (reference sequence). Trimming pared 3 bases from V and 7 bases from J, leaving 10 bases between. The CDR3 sequence is 13 residues long. CDR3 in DNA: TGTGCCAGTAGTATCGGGGGGCAGCAGCCCCAGCATTTT. Translated: CASSIGGQQPQHF.

This clonotype was seen at least ten times. The chain recombines TRBV7-2 with TRBJ2-3, with D perhaps given as TRBD1 or TRBD2 (6 bases each). This CDR3 is 15 amino acids long. V lost 2 bases and J 5 bases, leaving 14 bases between the germline ends. Germline assignment: CDR1 SGHTA and CDR2 FQGNSA. The CDR3 DNA reads as TGTGCCAGCAGCTTAAGTAGGGGGGCGGGAGATACGCAGTATTTT. Translating it yields CASSLSRGAGDTQYF.

This clonotype was observed many times. J is TRBJ2-7 and V is TRBV27; possible D gene TRBD2, 6 bases. Trimming took off 7 bases at V and 2 bases at J, with 18 bases between the two ends. The CDR3 sequence is 15 residues long. Germline V gene sequence: CDR1 MNHEY, CDR2 SMNVEV (reference sequence). The CDR3 nucleotides are TGTGCCAGCACCGCGCGGCGGGAAGGAGCCTACGAGCAGTACTTC. Translated, it gives CASTARREGAYEQYF.

This clonotype was observed a few times. This chain links TRBV7-3 with TRBJ1-6, with D perhaps TRBD1 (6 bases). V was clipped by 0 bases and J by 11 bases, with 14 bases between them. The germline gives CDR1 SGHTA, CDR2 FQGTGA. This CDR3 region has 15 residues. The CDR3 loop is CASSLTDRLGAPLHF. The CDR3 DNA reads TGTGCCAGCAGCTTAACCGACAGGCTAGGGGCACCCCTCCACTTT.

In its sample, this clonotype was seen many times. CDR3 region: CASGVSNEQFF. The DNA of the CDR3 is TGTGCCAGCGGGGTCTCCAATGAGCAGTTCTTC. This rearrangement joins TRBV10-3 to TRBJ2-1, with TRBD2 as a possible D gene (6 bases). The CDR3 is 11 residues long. Deletions cut 10 bases from V and 6 bases from J, with 10 bases between. The germline V gene has CDR1 ENHRY and CDR2 SYGVKD.